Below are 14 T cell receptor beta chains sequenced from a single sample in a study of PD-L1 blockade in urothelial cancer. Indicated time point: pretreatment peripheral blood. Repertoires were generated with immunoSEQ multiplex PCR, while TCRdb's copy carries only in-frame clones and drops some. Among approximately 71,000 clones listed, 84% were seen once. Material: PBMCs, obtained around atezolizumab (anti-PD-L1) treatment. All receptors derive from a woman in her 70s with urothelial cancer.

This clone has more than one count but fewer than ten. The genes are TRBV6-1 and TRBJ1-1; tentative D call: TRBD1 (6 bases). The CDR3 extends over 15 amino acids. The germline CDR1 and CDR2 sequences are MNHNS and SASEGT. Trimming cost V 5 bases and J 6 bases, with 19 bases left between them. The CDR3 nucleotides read TGTGCCAGCAGTCCCGACGTGTGGAAGGGGGCTGAAGCTTTCTTT. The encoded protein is CASSPDVWKGAEAFF.

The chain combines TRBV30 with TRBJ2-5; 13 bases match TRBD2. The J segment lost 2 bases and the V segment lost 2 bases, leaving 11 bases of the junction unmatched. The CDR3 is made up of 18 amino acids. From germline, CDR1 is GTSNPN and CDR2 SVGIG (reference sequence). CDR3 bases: TGTGCCTGGAGTTCCGGGACTAGCGGGACTTTGGGACAAGAGACCCAGTACTTC. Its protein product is CAWSSGTSGTLGQETQYF. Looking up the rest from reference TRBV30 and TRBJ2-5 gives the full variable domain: SQTIHQWPATLVQPVGSPLSLECTVEGTSNPNLYWYRQAAGRGLQLLFYSVGIGQISSEVPQNLSASRPQDRQFILSSKKLLLSDSGFYLCAWSSGTSGTLGQETQYFGPGTRLLVL.

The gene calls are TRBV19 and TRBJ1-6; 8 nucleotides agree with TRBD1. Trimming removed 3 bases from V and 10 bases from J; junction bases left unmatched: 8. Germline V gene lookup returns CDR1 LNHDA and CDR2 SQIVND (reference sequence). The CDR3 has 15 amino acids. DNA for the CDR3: TGTGCCAGTAGTATCCTGACAGGGGTTGGCTCACCCCTCCACTTT. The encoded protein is CASSILTGVGSPLHF.

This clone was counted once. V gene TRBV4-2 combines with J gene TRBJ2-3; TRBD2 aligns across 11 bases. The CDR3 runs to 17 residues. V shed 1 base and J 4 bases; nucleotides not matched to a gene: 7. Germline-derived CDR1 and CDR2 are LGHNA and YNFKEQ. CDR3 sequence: CASSQGPGLADSDTQYF. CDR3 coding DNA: TGTGCCAGCAGCCAAGGCCCGGGACTAGCGGATTCAGATACGCAGTATTTT.

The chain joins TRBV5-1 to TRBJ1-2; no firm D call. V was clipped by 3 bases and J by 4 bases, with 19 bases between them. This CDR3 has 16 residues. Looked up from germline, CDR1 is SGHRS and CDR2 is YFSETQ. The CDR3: CASSSELRSSGYGYTF. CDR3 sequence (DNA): TGCGCCAGCAGCTCCGAACTTAGATCAAGTGGCTATGGCTACACCTTC.

DNA for the CDR3: TGTGCCAGTAGTATCAGGGTCATGGCTAGCGGGGAGCGAACGCAGTATTTT. It is translated as CASSIRVMASGERTQYF. The chain couples TRBV19 to TRBJ2-3; TRBD2 matches 9 bases. The length of the CDR3 is 17 residues. In germline, CDR1 is LNHDA, CDR2 SQIVND (reference sequence). The V and J ends lost 3 bases and 9 bases, in that order; junction bases with no gene match: 16.

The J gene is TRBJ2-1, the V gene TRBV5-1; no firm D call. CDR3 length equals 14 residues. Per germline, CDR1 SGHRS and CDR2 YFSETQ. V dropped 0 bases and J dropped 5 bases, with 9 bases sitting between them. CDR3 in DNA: TGCGCCAGCAGCTTGGCCGGAGTAGACAATGAGCAGTTCTTC. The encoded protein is CASSLAGVDNEQFF.

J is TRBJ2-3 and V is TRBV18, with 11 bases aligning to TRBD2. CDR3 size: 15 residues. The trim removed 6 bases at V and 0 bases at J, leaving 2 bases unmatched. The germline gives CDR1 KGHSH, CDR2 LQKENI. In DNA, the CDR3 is TGTGCCAGCTCCGGGACTAGCGGTAGCACAGATACGCAGTATTTT. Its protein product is CASSGTSGSTDTQYF.

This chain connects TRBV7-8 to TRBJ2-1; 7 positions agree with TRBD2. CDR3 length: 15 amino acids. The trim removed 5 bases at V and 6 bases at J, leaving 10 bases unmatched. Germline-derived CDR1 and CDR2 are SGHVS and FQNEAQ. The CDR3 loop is CASSPRTRVINEQFF. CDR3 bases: TGTGCCAGCAGCCCTCGGACTAGGGTAATCAATGAGCAGTTCTTC. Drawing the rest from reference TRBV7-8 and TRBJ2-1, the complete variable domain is GAGVSQSPRYKVAKRGQDVALRCDPISGHVSLFWYQQALGQGPEFLTYFQNEAQLDKSGLPSDRFFAERPEGSVSTLKIQRTQQEDSAVYLCASSPRTRVINEQFFGPGTRLTVL.

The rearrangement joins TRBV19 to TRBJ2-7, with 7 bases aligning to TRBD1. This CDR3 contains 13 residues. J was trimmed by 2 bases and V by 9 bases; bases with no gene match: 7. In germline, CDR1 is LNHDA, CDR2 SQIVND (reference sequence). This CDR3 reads CASTPGQTYEQYF. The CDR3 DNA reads TGTGCCAGCACACCGGGACAGACCTACGAGCAGTACTTC.

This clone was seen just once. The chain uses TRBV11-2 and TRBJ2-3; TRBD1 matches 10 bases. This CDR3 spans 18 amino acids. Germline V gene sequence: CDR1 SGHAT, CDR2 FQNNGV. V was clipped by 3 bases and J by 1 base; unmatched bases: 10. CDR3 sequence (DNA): TGTGCCAGCAGCTTCCAACTCCCCGGGACAGGGGGCACAGATACGCAGTATTTT. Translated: CASSFQLPGTGGTDTQYF.

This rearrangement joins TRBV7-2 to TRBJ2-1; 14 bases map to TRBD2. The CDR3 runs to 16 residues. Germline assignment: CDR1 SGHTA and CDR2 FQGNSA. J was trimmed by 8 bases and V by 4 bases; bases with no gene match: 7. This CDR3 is CASSSSTSGRADEQFF. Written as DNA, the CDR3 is TGTGCCAGCAGCTCGTCGACTAGCGGGAGGGCCGATGAGCAGTTCTTC.

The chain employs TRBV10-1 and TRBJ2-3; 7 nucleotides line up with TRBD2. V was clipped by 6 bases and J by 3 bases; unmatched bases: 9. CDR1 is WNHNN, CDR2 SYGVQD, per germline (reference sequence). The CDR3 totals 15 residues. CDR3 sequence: CASSLSGTGTDTQYF. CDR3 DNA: TGCGCCAGCAGCCTGAGCGGGACGGGTACAGATACGCAGTATTTT.

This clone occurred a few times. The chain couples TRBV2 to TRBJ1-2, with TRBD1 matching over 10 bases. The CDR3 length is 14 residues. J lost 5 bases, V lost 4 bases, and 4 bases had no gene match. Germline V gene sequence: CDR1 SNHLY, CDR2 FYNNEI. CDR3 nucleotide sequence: TGTGCCAGCAGTGGGGGGACAGGGGTGTATGGCTACACCTTC. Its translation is CASSGGTGVYGYTF.